Presented here are 8 T cell receptor beta chains from one specimen sequenced in a study of early stage breast cancer tumors. The method was immunoSEQ multiplex PCR; TCRdb's version includes in-frame clones alone and lacks a portion of them. Of about 9,600 clones listed, almost 65% are singletons. Sample: breast tumor tissue. These receptors all come from a person in their sixties with breast cancer.

The V and J genes are TRBV5-8 and TRBJ2-3; TRBD1 might be the D (5 bases). Trimming shortened V by 4 bases and J by 9 bases, and 12 bases separated the two germline ends. The CDR3 has 12 amino acids. Germline V gene lookup returns CDR1 SGHTS and CDR2 YDEGEE. The CDR3, as DNA: TGTGCCAGCAGCCTCTGGACAAAGACGCAGTATTTT. Amino acids: CASSLWTKTQYF.

The table lists this clone with a few counts. The V gene is TRBV19, the J gene TRBJ2-1; 14 nucleotides align to TRBD2. V lost 9 bases to trimming and J lost 3 bases; unmatched junction nucleotides: 4. The CDR3 totals 15 residues. Germline values: CDR1 LNHDA, CDR2 SQIVND (reference sequence). CDR3 region: CASRLAGGYYNEQFF. The CDR3 nucleotides read TGTGCCAGCCGACTAGCGGGAGGGTACTACAATGAGCAGTTCTTC.

The chain couples TRBV7-6 to TRBJ2-7; tentative D call: TRBD2 (6 bases). Per the germline V gene, CDR1 is SGHVS and CDR2 is FNYEAQ. V was clipped by 5 bases and J by 7 bases, with 21 bases between them. This CDR3 has 15 amino acids. This chain's CDR3 is CASSPGTAPGGEQYF. For the CDR3, the DNA is TGTGCCAGCAGCCCGGGGACGGCGCCCGGGGGTGAGCAGTACTTC.

This clone was observed once. The chain links TRBV27 to TRBJ1-2; D remains ambiguous. The CDR3 runs 15 residues. The V gene's germline CDR1 is MNHEY and CDR2 SMNVEV (reference sequence). The V end lost 8 bases, the J end lost 1 base, and 17 bases lay between the germline ends. The CDR3 sequence: CASGMRRPGNYGYTF. DNA of the CDR3: TGTGCCAGCGGAATGAGACGACCGGGTAACTATGGCTACACCTTC.

V is TRBV28 and J is TRBJ2-1; tentatively, D is TRBD1 (6 bases). This CDR3 region has 16 residues. Germline V gene sequence: CDR1 MDHEN, CDR2 SYDVKM. Trimming took off 2 bases at V and 0 bases at J, with 11 bases between the two ends. The CDR3 nucleotides are TGTGCCAGCAGTTTACATACAGGGAGCTCCTACAATGAGCAGTTCTTC. It encodes CASSLHTGSSYNEQFF.

This clone appeared a few times. The V gene is TRBV29-1, the J gene TRBJ2-5; TRBD1 matches 10 bases. V was pared by 7 bases and J by 6 bases, with 8 bases of the junction left unmatched. Germline CDR1 and CDR2: SQVTM and ANQGSEA. The CDR3 loop spans 13 amino acids. The CDR3 loop is CSGQGASGQTQYF. The CDR3 region has the DNA TGCAGCGGACAGGGGGCATCCGGGCAGACCCAGTACTTC.

This clone was seen only once. The chain combines TRBV29-1 with TRBJ1-2, with 8 bases that match TRBD1. The V and J ends lost 6 bases and 3 bases, in that order; junction bases with no gene match: 9. The germline V gene has CDR1 SQVTM and CDR2 ANQGSEA. CDR3 size: 14 residues. CDR3 DNA: TGCAGCGTCGAGGGGACAGGAAAAGACTATGGCTACACCTTC. This encodes CSVEGTGKDYGYTF.

The chain carries TRBV28 and TRBJ1-2; D is uncertain. The CDR3 loop spans 12 amino acids. V lost 11 bases to trimming and J lost 3 bases, with 13 bases between them. Germline V lookup: CDR1 MDHEN, CDR2 SYDVKM. Here the CDR3 reads CAGGSGYYGYTF. The DNA of the CDR3 is TGTGCCGGTGGAAGTGGCTACTATGGCTACACCTTC.